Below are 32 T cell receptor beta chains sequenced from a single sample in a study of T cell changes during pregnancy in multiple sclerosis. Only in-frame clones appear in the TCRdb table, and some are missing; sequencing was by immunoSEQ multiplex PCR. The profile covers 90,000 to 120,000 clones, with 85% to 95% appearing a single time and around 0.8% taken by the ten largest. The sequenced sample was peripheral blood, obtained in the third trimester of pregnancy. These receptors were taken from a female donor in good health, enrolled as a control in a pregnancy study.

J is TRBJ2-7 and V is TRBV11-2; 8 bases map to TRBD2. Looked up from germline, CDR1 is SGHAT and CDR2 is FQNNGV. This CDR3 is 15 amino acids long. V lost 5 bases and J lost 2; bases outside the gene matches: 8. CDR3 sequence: CASSPTSGRTYEQYF. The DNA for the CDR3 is TGTGCCAGCAGCCCTACTAGCGGACGAACCTACGAGCAGTACTTC.

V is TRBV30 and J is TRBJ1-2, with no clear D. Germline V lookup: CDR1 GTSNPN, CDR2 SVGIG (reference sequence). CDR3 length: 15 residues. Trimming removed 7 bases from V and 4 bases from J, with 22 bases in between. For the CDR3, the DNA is TGTGCCTCCCAATTTACAGTCCTCTCTTTCTATGGCTACACCTTC. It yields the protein CASQFTVLSFYGYTF.

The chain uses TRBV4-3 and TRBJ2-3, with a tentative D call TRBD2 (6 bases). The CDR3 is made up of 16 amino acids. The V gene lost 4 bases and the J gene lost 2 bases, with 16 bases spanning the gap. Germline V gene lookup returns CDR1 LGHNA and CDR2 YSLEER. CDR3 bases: TGCGCCAGCAGCCCGGGACTGGGCGCACCCACAGATACGCAGTATTTT. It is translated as CASSPGLGAPTDTQYF.

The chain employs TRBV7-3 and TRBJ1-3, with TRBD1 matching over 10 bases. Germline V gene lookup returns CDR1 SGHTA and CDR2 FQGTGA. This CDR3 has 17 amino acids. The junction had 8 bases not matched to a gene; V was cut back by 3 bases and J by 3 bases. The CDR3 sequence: CASSLTGGAGLGNTIYF. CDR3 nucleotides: TGTGCCAGCAGCTTGACAGGGGGCGCGGGTCTTGGAAACACCATATATTTT.

The CDR3 reads CASSVATPGTTASEKLFF. DNA of the CDR3: TGTGCCAGCAGCGTAGCCACCCCAGGGACAACCGCTAGTGAAAAACTGTTTTTT. The chain couples TRBV9 to TRBJ1-4, with a tentative D call TRBD1 (6 bases). From germline, CDR1 is SGDLS and CDR2 YYNGEE. The CDR3 spans 18 residues. V lost 0 bases to trimming and J lost 7 bases, with 22 bases between them.

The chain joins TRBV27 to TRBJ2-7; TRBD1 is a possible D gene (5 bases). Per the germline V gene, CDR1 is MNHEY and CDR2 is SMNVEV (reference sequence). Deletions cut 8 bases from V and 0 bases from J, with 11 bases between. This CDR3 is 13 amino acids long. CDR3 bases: TGTGCCAGCGGCAGGGCCTTCTCCTACGAGCAGTACTTC. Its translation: CASGRAFSYEQYF.

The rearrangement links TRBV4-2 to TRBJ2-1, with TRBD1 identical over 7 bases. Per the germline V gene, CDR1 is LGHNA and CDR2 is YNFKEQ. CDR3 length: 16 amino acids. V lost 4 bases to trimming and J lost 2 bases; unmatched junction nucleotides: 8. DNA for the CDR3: TGTGCCAGCAGCCTAGAAGACAGGGATACCTACAATGAGCAGTTCTTC. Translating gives CASSLEDRDTYNEQFF.

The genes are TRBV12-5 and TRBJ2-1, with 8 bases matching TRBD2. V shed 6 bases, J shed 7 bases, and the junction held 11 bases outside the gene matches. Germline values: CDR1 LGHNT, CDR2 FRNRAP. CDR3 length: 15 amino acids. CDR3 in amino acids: CASGDGGGALNEQFF. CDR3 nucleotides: TGTGCTAGTGGAGACGGGGGGGGTGCTTTAAATGAGCAGTTCTTC.

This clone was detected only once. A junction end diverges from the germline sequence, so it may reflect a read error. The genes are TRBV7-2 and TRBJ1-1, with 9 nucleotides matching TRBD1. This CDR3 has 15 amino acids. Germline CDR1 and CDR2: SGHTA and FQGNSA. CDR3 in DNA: TGTGCCAGCAGCTTCGGACAGGGGATGAATACTGAAGCTTTCTTT. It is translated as CASSFGQGMNTEAFF.

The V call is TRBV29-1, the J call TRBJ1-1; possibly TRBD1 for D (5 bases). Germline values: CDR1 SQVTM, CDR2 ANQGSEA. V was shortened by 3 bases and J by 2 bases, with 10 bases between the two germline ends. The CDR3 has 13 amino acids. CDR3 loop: CSVDQGQNTEAFF. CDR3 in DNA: TGCAGCGTTGACCAGGGCCAAAACACTGAAGCTTTCTTT.

CDR3 nucleotide sequence: TGTGCCACCCCTAGTGACACCGGGGAGCTGTTTTTT. This sequence encodes CATPSDTGELFF. V gene TRBV18 combines with J gene TRBJ2-2; D call uncertain. There are 12 residues in the CDR3. V lost 10 bases and J lost 3, with 9 bases in between. From germline, CDR1 is KGHSH and CDR2 LQKENI. The complete variable domain, with remaining parts taken from reference TRBV18 and TRBJ2-2, reads NAGVMQNPRHLVRRRGQEARLRCSPMKGHSHVYWYRQLPEEGLKFMVYLQKENIIDESGMPKERFSAEFPKEGPSILRIQQVVRGDSAAYFCATPSDTGELFFGEGSRLTVL.

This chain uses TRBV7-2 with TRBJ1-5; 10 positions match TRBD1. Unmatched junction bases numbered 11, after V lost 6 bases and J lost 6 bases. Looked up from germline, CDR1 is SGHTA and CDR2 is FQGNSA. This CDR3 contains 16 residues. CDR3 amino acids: CASSRRQGAYVQPQHF. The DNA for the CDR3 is TGTGCCAGCAGTCGAAGACAGGGGGCTTATGTTCAGCCCCAGCATTTT.

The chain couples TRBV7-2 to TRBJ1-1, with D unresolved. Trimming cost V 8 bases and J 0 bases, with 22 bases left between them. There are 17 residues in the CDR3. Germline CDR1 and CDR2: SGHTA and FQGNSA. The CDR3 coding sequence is TGTGCCAGCTGCCTTTGGGCAGCCACATCTATGAACACTGAAGCTTTCTTT. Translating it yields CASCLWAATSMNTEAFF. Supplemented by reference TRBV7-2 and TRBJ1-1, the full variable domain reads GAGVSQSPSNKVTEKGKDVELRCDPISGHTALYWYRQSLGQGLEFLIYFQGNSAPDKSGLPSDRFSAERTGGSVSTLTIQRTQQEDSAVYLCASCLWAATSMNTEAFFGQGTRLTVV.

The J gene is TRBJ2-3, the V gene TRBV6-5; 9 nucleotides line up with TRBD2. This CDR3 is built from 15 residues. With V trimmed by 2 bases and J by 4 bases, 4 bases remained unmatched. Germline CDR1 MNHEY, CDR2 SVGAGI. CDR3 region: CASSYKAGGPDTQYF. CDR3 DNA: TGTGCCAGCAGTTACAAGGCGGGGGGGCCAGATACGCAGTATTTT.

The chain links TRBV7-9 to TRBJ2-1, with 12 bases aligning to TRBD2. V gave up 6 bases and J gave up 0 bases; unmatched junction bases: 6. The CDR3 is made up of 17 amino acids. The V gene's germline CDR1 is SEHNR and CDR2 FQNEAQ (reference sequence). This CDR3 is CASRLTSGGSSYNEQFF. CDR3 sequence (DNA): TGTGCCAGCAGACTAACTAGCGGGGGGAGCTCCTACAATGAGCAGTTCTTC.

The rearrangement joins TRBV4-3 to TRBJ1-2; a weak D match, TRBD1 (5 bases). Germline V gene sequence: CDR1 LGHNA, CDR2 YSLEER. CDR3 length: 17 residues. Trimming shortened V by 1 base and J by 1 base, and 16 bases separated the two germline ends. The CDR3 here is CASSQAPGPTVNYGYTF. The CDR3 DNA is TGCGCCAGCAGCCAAGCTCCAGGGCCCACCGTTAACTATGGCTACACCTTC.

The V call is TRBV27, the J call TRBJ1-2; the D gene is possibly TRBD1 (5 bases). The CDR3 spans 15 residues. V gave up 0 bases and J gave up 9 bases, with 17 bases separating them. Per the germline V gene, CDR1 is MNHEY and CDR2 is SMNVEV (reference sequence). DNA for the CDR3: TGTGCCAGCAGTTTATCTTTTGGTCAGGGAGGCAGCTACACCTTC. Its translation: CASSLSFGQGGSYTF.

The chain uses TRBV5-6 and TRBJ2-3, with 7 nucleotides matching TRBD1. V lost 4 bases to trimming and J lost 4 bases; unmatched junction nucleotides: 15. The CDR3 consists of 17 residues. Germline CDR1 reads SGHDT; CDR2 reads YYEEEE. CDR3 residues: CASSRLEGASGADTQYF. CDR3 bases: TGTGCCAGCAGCCGATTAGAGGGGGCTAGTGGAGCAGATACGCAGTATTTT.

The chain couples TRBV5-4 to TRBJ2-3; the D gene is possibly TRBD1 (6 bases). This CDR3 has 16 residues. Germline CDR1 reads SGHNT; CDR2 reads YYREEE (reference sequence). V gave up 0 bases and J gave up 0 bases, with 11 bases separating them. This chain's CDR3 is CASSLAGTTSTDTQYF. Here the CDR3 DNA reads TGTGCCAGCAGCTTGGCGGGGACAACTAGCACAGATACGCAGTATTTT.

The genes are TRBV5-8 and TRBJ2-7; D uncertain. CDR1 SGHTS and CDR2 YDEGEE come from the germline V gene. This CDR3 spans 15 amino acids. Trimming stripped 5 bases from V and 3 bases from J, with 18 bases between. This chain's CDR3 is CASSSGWAAGYEQYF. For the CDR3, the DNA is TGTGCCAGCAGTTCTGGTTGGGCAGCAGGCTACGAGCAGTACTTC.

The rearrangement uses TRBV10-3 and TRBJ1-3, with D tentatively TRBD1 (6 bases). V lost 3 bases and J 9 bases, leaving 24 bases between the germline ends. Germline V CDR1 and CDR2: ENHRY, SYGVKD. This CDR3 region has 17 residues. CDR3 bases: TGTGCCATCAGTGAAGGGGGTTACTCCGCTCTTCGCGGCACCATATATTTT. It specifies CAISEGGYSALRGTIYF.

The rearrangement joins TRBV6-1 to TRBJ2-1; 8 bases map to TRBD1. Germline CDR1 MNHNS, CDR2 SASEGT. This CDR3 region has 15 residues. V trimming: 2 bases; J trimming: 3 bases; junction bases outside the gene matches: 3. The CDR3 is CASSESQGVYNEQFF. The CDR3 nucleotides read TGTGCCAGCAGTGAATCACAGGGGGTCTACAATGAGCAGTTCTTC.

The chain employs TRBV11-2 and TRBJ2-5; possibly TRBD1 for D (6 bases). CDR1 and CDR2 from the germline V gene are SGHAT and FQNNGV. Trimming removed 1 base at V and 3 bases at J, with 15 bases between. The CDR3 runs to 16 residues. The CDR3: CASSLGVRGGEETQYF. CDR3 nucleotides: TGTGCCAGCAGCTTAGGGGTCAGAGGGGGTGAAGAGACCCAGTACTTC.

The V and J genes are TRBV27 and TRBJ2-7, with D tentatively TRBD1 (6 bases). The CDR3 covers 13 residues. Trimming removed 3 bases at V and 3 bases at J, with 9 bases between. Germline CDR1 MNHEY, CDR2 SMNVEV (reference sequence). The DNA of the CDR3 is TGTGCCAGCAGTTTGGGGGCCCACTACGAGCAGTACTTC. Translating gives CASSLGAHYEQYF.

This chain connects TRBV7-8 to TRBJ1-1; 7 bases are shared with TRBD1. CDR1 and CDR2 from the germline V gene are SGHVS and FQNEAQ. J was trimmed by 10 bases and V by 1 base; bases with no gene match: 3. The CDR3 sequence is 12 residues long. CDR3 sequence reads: CASSLEGAGAFF. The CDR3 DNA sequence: TGTGCCAGCAGCTTAGAGGGGGCGGGAGCTTTCTTT.

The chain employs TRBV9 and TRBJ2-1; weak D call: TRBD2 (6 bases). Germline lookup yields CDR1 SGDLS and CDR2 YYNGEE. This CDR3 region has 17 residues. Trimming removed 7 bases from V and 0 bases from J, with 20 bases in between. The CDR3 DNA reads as TGTGCCAGCTCCCGTCGGGACTCTATTCTCTCCTACAATGAGCAGTTCTTC. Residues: CASSRRDSILSYNEQFF. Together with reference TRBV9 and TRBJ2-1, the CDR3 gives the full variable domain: DSGVTQTPKHLITATGQRVTLRCSPRSGDLSVYWYQQSLDQGLQFLIQYYNGEERAKGNILERFSAQQFPDLHSELNLSSLELGDSALYFCASSRRDSILSYNEQFFGPGTRLTVL.

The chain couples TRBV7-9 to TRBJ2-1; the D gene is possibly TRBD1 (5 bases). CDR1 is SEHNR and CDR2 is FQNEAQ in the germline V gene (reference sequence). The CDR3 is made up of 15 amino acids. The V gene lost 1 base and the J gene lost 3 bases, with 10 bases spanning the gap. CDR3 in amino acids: CASSLDRSGYNEQFF. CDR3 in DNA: TGTGCCAGCAGCTTAGACAGGTCTGGCTACAATGAGCAGTTCTTC.

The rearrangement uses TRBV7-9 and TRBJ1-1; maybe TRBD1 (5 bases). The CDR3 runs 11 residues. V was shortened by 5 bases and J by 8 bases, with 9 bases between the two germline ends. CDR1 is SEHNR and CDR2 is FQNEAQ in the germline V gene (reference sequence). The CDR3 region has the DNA TGTGCCAGCAGCGAAAACAGGGAAGCTTTCTTT. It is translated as CASSENREAFF.

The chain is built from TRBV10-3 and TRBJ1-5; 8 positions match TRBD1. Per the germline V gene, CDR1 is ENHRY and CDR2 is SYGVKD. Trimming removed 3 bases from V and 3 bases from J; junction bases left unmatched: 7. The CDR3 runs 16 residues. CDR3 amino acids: CAISEAGTGPNQPQHF. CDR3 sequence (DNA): TGTGCCATCAGTGAAGCTGGGACAGGCCCCAATCAGCCCCAGCATTTT.

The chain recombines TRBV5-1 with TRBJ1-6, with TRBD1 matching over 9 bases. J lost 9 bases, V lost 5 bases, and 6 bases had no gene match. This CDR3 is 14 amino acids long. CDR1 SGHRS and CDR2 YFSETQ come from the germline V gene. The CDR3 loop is CASSEGQGTSPLHF. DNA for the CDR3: TGCGCCAGCAGTGAGGGACAGGGAACTTCACCCCTCCACTTT.

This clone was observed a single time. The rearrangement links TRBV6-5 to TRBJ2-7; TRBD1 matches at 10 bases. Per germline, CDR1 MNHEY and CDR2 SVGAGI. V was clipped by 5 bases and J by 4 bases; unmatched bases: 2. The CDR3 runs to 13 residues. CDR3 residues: CASSLDRGYEQYF. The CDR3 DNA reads TGTGCCAGCAGTCTGGACAGGGGGTACGAGCAGTACTTC.

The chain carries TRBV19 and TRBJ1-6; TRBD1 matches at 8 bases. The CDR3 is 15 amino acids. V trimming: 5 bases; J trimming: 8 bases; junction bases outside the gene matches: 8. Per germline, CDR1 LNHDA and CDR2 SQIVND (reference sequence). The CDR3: CASSLLSQGDSPLHF. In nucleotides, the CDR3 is TGTGCCAGTAGTCTATTATCACAGGGGGATTCACCCCTCCACTTT.